A selection of T cell receptor beta chains follows, all from one sample in a study of T cell responses to AZD1222 COVID-19 vaccine. The repertoire was sequenced with immunoSEQ multiplex PCR; TCRdb's copy has only in-frame clones and lacks some. The table includes around 140,000 clones, about nine tenths detected once. Sample: peripheral blood, taken 28 days after the second AZD1222 dose. These receptors originate from an adult who received the AZD1222 COVID-19 vaccine. Both conserved end residues are part of each CDR3. A D gene is named only where the DNA matches it firmly. Clone sizes are given selectively: once, few, many, or a class where the clone is expanded.

j_call d_call clone_size v_call cdr3_aa cdr3_nt
TRBJ2-1 TRBD2 . TRBV9 CASSVGGLAGGNEQFF TGTGCCAGCAGCGTAGGGGGTTTAGCGGGTGGAAATGAGCAGTTCTTC
TRBJ2-5 TRBD2 . TRBV4-2 CASSQLGTSGGGFETQYF TGTGCCAGCAGCCAACTCGGGACTAGCGGGGGGGGTTTCGAGACCCAGTACTTC
TRBJ1-2 . . TRBV5-1 CASSLLSGPRAHGYTF TGCGCCAGCAGCTTGCTTTCCGGGCCGAGGGCTCATGGCTACACCTTC
TRBJ1-3 . once TRBV3-1/TRBV3-2 CASSWTGRGSSGNTIYF TGTGCCAGCAGTTGGACTGGCAGGGGTAGCTCTGGAAACACCATATATTTT
TRBJ1-5 TRBD1 . TRBV19 CASSTGQVYQPQHF TGTGCCAGTAGTACGGGACAGGTCTATCAGCCCCAGCATTTT
TRBJ1-2 . . TRBV5-6 CASSLRGRGNYGYTF TGTGCCAGCAGCTTGAGGGGCAGGGGTAACTATGGCTACACCTTC
TRBJ2-5 . . TRBV15 CATREDRTWRETQYF TGTGCCACTCGAGAGGACAGAACCTGGCGAGAGACCCAGTACTTC
TRBJ2-7 . . TRBV6-2/TRBV6-3 CASGLSYEQYF TGTGCCAGCGGTTTGAGTTACGAGCAGTACTTC
TRBJ1-6 . . TRBV6-5 CASGEQGSSPLHF TGTGCCAGTGGGGAGCAGGGTTCTTCACCCCTCCACTTT
TRBJ2-7 . . TRBV11-2 CASSPLSALGNEQYF TGTGCCAGCAGCCCACTCAGTGCCTTGGGGAACGAGCAGTACTTC
TRBJ2-7 TRBD1 . TRBV4-3 CASSLGQGDYEQYF TGCGCCAGCAGCCTAGGACAGGGAGACTACGAGCAGTACTTC
TRBJ1-1 TRBD1 . TRBV28 CASSTFRQGVNEAFF TGTGCCAGCAGCACCTTCCGACAGGGGGTTAATGAAGCTTTCTTT
TRBJ2-3 . . TRBV4-2 CASSQDGGGSTDTQYF TGTGCCAGCAGCCAAGATGGAGGGGGGAGCACAGATACGCAGTATTTT
TRBJ1-5 TRBD1 . TRBV4-3 CASSQEDREDQPQHF TGCGCCAGCAGCCAAGAGGACAGGGAGGATCAGCCCCAGCATTTT
TRBJ1-2 . . TRBV9 CASSANGAYGYTF TGTGCCAGCAGCGCTAACGGGGCTTATGGCTACACCTTC
TRBJ1-3 . . TRBV3-1/TRBV3-2 CASSPSGNTIYF TGTGCCAGCAGCCCTTCTGGAAACACCATATATTTT
TRBJ2-5 TRBD2 . TRBV5-1 CASSLPSGGLETQYF TGCGCCAGCAGCTTACCTAGCGGGGGGTTGGAGACCCAGTACTTC